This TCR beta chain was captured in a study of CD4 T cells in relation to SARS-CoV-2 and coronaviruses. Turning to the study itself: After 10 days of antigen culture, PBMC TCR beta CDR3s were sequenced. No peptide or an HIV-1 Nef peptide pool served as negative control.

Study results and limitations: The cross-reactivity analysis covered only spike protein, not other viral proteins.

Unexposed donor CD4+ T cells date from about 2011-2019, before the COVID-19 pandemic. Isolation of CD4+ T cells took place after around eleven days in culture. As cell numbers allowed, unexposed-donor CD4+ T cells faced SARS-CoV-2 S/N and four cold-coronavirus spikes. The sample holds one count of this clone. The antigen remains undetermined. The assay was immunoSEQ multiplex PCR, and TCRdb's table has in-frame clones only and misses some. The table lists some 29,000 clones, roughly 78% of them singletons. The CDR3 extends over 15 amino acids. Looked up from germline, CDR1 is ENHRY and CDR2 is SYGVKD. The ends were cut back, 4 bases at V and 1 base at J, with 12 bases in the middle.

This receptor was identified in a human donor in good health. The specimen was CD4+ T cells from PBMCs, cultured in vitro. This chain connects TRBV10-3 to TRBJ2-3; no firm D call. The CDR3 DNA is TGTGCCATCAGTGGGGCTTTTGGAGGCACAGATACGCAGTATTTT. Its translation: CAISGAFGGTDTQYF.